Listed below are T cell receptor beta chains from one sample, sequenced in a study of blood T cell repertoires in COVID-19. Libraries were prepared by immunoSEQ multiplex PCR; TCRdb keeps only in-frame clonotypes and omits some of them. Here the sample spans 250,000 to 400,000 clones, around nine tenths being singletons. Sequencing was performed on PBMCs or T cells enriched from blood (not recorded which). The receptor set was obtained from a man aged 60-69 years who had recovered from COVID-19. Each CDR3 is given with its conserved first and last residue. The D gene is left open where the match is weak. For some rows the clone size is stated as once, few or many, or as a class when expanded; others skip it.

>TRBJ2-7|14|TRBV18|NA|TRBD1
CASSRTGDPYEQYF
TGTGCCAGCTCCCGGACAGGGGATCCTTACGAGCAGTACTTC
>TRBJ1-3|17|TRBV19|NA|NA
CASSSSVQVFSGNTIYF
TGTGCCAGTAGTTCGTCCGTGCAGGTTTTCTCTGGAAACACCATATATTTT
>TRBJ1-1|15|TRBV9|NA|TRBD1
CASSGIVTGGTEAFF
TGTGCCAGCAGCGGTATAGTGACAGGGGGGACTGAAGCTTTCTTT
>TRBJ2-3|12|TRBV7-2|NA|NA
CASSLKRNTQYF
TGTGCCAGCAGCTTAAAGAGAAATACGCAGTATTTT
>TRBJ1-2|15|TRBV6-2/TRBV6-3|NA|NA
CASSYGQGTNYGYTF
TGTGCCAGCAGTTACGGGCAGGGGACCAACTATGGCTACACCTTC
>TRBJ2-3|14|TRBV9|NA|NA
CASTWGQGTDTQYF
TGTGCCAGCACGTGGGGGCAGGGTACCGATACGCAGTATTTT
>TRBJ2-7|14|TRBV5-1|NA|NA
CASSLGGNDYEQYF
TGCGCCAGCAGCTTGGGTGGCAACGACTACGAGCAGTACTTC
>TRBJ2-7|15|TRBV10-3|NA|TRBD2
CAISEAGGFNYEQYF
TGTGCCATCAGTGAAGCGGGAGGGTTTAACTACGAGCAGTACTTC
>TRBJ1-4|14|TRBV18|NA|NA
CASSPRDPGEKLFF
TGTGCCAGCTCACCGCGCGACCCCGGGGAAAAACTGTTTTTT
>TRBJ2-4|21|TRBV9|few|TRBD2
CASSPTRGTSGNPLAKNIQYF
TGTGCCAGCAGCCCCACTAGGGGGACTAGCGGGAACCCCCTAGCCAAAAACATTCAGTACTTC
>TRBJ2-7|13|TRBV5-1|NA|NA
CASSEDSQHEQYF
TGCGCCAGCAGCGAGGACAGCCAGCACGAGCAGTACTTC
>TRBJ2-1|15|TRBV9|NA|NA
CASSGSGIQGNEQFF
TGTGCCAGCAGCGGTAGCGGAATTCAGGGCAATGAGCAGTTCTTC
>TRBJ1-3|13|TRBV12-3/TRBV12-4|NA|NA
CASSLLSGNTIYF
TGTGCCAGCAGTTTACTTTCTGGAAACACCATATATTTT
>TRBJ2-5|18|TRBV23-1|NA|TRBD2
CASSHFHPGTSGQETQYF
TGCGCCAGCAGCCACTTCCACCCGGGGACTAGCGGCCAAGAGACCCAGTACTTC
>TRBJ2-1|15|TRBV2|NA|NA
CASSSGILVQNEQFF
TGTGCCAGCAGTTCCGGGATATTGGTTCAGAATGAGCAGTTCTTC
>TRBJ2-5|13|TRBV7-2|NA|NA
CASTSWGRETQYF
TGTGCCAGCACCTCGTGGGGGCGGGAGACCCAGTACTTC
>TRBJ1-6|13|TRBV5-1|NA|NA
CASSLLYNSPLHF
TGCGCCAGCAGCTTACTGTATAATTCACCCCTCCACTTT
>TRBJ2-7|18|TRBV7-8|NA|TRBD1
CASSLAPWRAGGSYEQYF
TGTGCCAGCAGCTTAGCCCCTTGGAGAGCAGGGGGCAGTTACGAGCAGTACTTC
>TRBJ2-7|17|TRBV3-1/TRBV3-2|NA|TRBD2
CASSRSSGGVLGEEQYF
TGTGCCAGCAGCCGCTCTAGCGGGGGAGTGCTCGGGGAAGAGCAGTACTTC
>TRBJ1-1|16|TRBV5-6|NA|TRBD1
CASSPGTGASWSEAFF
TGTGCCAGCAGCCCCGGGACAGGGGCCTCGTGGTCTGAAGCTTTCTTT
>TRBJ2-7|15|TRBV27|NA|TRBD2
CASTIRTSGNYEQYF
TGTGCCAGCACCATCAGGACTAGCGGGAACTACGAGCAGTACTTC
>TRBJ2-4|15|TRBV14|NA|TRBD2
CASSPGLAGENIQYF
TGTGCCAGCAGCCCCGGACTAGCGGGAGAGAACATTCAGTACTTC